What follows describes a single T cell receptor (beta chain). This record comes from a study of shared T cell receptors in the human thymus. The germline gives CDR1 SGHDT, CDR2 YYEEEE. CDR3 size: 15 residues. V shed 2 bases and J 1 base; nucleotides not matched to a gene: 6. Produced via immunoSEQ multiplex PCR; TCRdb's table is partial and in-frame only. The sample records hundreds of thousands of clones, about 87% being singletons. The data also belong to a second study, concerning human thymus T cells. That report notes: Healthy Finnish infants undergoing corrective surgery for congenital heart defects were the donors. Corrective cardiac operations yielded the resected thymus tissue. The authors found apparently biased V and J gene usage in thymic and blood repertoires. Related studies noted strongly shared thymic repertoires across unrelated people.

Sequenced material: thymocytes. The sequence came from a boy in the first two years of life with a congenital heart defect. The chain links TRBV5-6 to TRBJ2-7; 7 bases fit TRBD1. The CDR3 DNA is TGTGCCAGCAGCTTCCCCCGGGACAGATCCTACGAGCAGTACTTC. Its protein is CASSFPRDRSYEQYF.